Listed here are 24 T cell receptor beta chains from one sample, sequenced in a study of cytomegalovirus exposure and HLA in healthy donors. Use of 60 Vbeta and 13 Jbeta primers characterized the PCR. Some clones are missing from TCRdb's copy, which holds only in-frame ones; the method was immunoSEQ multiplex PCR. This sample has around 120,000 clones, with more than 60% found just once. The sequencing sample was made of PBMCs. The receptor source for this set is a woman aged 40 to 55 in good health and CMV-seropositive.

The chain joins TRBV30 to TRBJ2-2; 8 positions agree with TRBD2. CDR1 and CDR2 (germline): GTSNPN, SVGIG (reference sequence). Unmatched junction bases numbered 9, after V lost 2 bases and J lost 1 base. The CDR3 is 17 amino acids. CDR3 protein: CAWSIQRGGLNTGELFF. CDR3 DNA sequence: TGTGCCTGGAGTATCCAGCGCGGGGGGTTGAACACCGGGGAGCTGTTTTTT.

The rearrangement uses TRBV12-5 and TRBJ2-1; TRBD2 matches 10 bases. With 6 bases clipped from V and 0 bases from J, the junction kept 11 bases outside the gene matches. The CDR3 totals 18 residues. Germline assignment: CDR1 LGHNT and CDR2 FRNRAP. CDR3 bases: TGTGCTAGTGGACCTGCCCAACTAGCGGGGAGCTCCTACAATGAGCAGTTCTTC. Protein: CASGPAQLAGSSYNEQFF.

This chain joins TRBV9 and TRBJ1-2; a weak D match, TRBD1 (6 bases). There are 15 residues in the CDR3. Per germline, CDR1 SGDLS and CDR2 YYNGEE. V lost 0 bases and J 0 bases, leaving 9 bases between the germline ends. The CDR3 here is CASSVEDSPNYGYTF. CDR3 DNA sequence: TGTGCCAGCAGCGTAGAGGACAGTCCTAACTATGGCTACACCTTC.

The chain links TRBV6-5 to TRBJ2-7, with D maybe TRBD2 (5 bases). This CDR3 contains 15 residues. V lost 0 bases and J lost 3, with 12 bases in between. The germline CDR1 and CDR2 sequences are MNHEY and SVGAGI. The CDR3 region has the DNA TGTGCCAGCAGTTACTCGTCCGGGGTAAGCTACGAGCAGTACTTC. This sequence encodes CASSYSSGVSYEQYF.

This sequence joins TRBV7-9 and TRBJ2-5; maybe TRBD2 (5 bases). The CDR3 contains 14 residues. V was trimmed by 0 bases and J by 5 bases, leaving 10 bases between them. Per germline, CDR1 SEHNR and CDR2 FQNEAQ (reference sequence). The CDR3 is CASSLAASRETQYF. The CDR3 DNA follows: TGTGCCAGCAGCTTAGCGGCTAGCAGGGAGACCCAGTACTTC.

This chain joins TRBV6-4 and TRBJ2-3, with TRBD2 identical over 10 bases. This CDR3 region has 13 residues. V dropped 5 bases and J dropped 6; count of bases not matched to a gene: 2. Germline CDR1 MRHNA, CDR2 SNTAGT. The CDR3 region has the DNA TGTGCCAGCAGTAGCGGGGGGGCGGATACGCAGTATTTT. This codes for CASSSGGADTQYF.

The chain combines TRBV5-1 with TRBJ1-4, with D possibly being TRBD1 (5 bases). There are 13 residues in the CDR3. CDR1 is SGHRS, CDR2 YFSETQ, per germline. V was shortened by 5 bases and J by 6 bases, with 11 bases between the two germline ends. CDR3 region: CASRAEGDEKLFF. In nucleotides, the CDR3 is TGCGCCAGCAGGGCAGAAGGGGATGAAAAACTGTTTTTT.

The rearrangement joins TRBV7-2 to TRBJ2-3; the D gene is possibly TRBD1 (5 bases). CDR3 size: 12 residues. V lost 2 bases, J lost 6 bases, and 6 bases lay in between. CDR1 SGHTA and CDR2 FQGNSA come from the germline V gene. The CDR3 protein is CASSLKGDTQYF. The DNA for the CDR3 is TGTGCCAGCAGCTTAAAGGGGGATACGCAGTATTTT.

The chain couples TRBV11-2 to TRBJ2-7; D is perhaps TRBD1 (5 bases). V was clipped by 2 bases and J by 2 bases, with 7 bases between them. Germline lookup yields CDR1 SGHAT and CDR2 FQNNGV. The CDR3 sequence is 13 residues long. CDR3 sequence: CASSLLQAYEQYF. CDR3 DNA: TGTGCCAGCAGCTTATTACAGGCCTACGAGCAGTACTTC.

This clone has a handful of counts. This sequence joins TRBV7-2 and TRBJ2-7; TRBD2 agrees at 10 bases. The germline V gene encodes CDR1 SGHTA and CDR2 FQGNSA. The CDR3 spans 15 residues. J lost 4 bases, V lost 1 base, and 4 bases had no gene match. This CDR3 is CASSLGSGGEYEQYF. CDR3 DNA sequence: TGTGCCAGCAGCTTAGGGAGCGGGGGGGAATACGAGCAGTACTTC. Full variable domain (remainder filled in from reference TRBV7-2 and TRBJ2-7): GAGVSQSPSNKVTEKGKDVELRCDPISGHTALYWYRQSLGQGLEFLIYFQGNSAPDKSGLPSDRFSAERTGGSVSTLTIQRTQQEDSAVYLCASSLGSGGEYEQYFGPGTRLTVT.

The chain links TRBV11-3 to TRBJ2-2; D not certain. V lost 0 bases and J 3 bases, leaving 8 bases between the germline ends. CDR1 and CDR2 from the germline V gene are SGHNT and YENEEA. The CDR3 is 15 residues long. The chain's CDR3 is CASSLDGADTGELFF. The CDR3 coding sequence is TGTGCCAGCAGCTTAGATGGTGCGGACACCGGGGAGCTGTTTTTT.

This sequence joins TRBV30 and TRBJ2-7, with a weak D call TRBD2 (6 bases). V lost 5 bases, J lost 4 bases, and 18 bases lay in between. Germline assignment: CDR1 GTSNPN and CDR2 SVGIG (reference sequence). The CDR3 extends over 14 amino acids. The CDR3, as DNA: TGTGCCTGGGCGAGTTACGGGAGAGGTTACGAGCAGTACTTC. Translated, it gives CAWASYGRGYEQYF.

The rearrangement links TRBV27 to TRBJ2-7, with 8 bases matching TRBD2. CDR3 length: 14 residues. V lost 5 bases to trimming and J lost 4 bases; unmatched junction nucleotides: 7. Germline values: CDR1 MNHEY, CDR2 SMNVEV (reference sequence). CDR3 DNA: TGTGCCAGCAGTAGGATTAGCGGGACTTACGAGCAGTACTTC. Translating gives CASSRISGTYEQYF.

As DNA, the CDR3 is TGTGCCAGCAGCTTAAAAAGGGGGCAGGGAATCGATCGGGGCTACACCTTC. Encoded protein: CASSLKRGQGIDRGYTF. The chain links TRBV7-8 to TRBJ1-2, with 7 nucleotides matching TRBD1. The germline CDR1 and CDR2 sequences are SGHVS and FQNEAQ. Trimming at V came to 2 bases and at J to 8 bases, leaving 17 bases not matched to a gene. The CDR3 spans 17 residues.

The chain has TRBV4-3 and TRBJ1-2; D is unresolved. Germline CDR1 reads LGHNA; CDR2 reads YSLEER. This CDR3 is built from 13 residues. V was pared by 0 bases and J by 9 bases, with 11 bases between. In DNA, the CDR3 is TGCGCCAGCAGCCAAGATCGAGTCGGGAGCTACACCTTC. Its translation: CASSQDRVGSYTF.

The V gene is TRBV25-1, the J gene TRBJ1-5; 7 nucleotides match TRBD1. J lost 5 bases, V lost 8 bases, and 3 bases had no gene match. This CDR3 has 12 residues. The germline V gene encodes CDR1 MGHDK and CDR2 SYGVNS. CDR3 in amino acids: CASRGTDQPQHF. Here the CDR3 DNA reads TGTGCCAGCCGTGGGACAGATCAGCCCCAGCATTTT.

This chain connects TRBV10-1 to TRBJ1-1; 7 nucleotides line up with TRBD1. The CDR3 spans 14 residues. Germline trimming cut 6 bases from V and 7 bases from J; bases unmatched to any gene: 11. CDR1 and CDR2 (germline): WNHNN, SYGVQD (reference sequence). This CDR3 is CASREGAPLDEAFF. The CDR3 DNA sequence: TGCGCCAGCAGGGAGGGGGCCCCCCTGGATGAAGCTTTCTTT.

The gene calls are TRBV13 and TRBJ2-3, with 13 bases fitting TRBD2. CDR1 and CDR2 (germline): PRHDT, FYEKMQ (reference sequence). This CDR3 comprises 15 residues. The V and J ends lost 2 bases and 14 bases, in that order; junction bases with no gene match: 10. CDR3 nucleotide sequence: TGTGCCAGCAGCTTAAGCGGGACTAGCGGGGATAGTACGTATTTT. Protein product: CASSLSGTSGDSTYF.

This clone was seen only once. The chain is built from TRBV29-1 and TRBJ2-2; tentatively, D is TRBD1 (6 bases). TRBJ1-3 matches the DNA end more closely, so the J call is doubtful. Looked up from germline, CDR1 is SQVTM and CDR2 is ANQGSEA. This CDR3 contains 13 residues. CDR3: CSAKQGPGNTIYF. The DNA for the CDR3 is TGCAGCGCCAAACAGGGACCTGGAAACACCATATATTTT.

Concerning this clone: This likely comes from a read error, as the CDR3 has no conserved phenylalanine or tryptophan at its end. DNA for the CDR3: TGTGCCGCCTCGAGAGGGGGGTGGGGGGGCACTGAAGCTTTCCTT. This translates into CAASRGGWGGTEAFL. This sequence joins TRBV6-1 and TRBJ1-1; a weak D match, TRBD1 (6 bases). This CDR3 spans 15 amino acids. With 11 bases removed from V and 4 bases from J, the gap between germline ends came to 23 bases. From germline, CDR1 is MNHNS and CDR2 SASEGT.

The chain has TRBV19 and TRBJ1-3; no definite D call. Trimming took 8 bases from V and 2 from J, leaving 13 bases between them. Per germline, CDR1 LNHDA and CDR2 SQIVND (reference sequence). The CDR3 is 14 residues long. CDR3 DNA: TGTGCCAGTGTGAGGGATGAGGCTGGAAACACCATATATTTT. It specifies CASVRDEAGNTIYF.

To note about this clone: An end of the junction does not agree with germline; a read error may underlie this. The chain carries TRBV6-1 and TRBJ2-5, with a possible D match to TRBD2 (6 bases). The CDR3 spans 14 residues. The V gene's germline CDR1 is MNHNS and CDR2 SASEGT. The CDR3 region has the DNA TGTGCCAGCGCTGAGTGGGGGGATCAAGGGACCCAGTACTTC. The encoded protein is CASAEWGDQGTQYF.

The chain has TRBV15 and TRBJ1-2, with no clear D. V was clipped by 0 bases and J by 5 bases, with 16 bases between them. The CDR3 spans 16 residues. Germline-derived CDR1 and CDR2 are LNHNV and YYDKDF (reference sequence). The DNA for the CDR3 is TGTGCCACCAGCAGAGATCACGGTGTAGGACTATATGGCTACACCTTC. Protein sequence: CATSRDHGVGLYGYTF.

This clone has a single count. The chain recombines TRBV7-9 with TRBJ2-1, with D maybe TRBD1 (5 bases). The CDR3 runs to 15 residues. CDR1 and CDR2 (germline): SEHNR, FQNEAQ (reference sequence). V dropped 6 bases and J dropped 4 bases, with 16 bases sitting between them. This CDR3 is CASRTIGYRYNEQFF. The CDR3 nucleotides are TGTGCCAGCAGAACTATCGGCTACAGGTACAATGAGCAGTTCTTC.